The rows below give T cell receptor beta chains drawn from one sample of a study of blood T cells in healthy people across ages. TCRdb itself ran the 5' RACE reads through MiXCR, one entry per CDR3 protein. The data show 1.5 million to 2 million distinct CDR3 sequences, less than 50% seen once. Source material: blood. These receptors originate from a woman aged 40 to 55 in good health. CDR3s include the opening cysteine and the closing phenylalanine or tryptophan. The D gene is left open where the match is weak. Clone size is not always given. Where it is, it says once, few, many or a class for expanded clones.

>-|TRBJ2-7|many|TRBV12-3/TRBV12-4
CASRQGFRGYEQYF
TGTGCCAGCAGACAGGGATTCCGGGGCTACGAGCAGTACTTC
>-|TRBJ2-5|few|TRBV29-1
CSVARGGRETQYF
TGCAGCGTTGCGCGAGGGGGTAGAGAGACCCAGTACTTC
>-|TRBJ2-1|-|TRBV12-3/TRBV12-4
CASSLHSGEYNEQFF
TGTGCCAGCAGTCTTCATTCCGGCGAATACAATGAGCAGTTCTTC
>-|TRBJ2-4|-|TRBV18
CASSPTPGPGDIQYF
TGTGCCAGCTCACCAACTCCAGGACCCGGAGACATTCAGTACTTC
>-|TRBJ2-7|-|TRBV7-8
CASSLGLMRRDKWSYEQYF
TGTGCCAGCAGCTTGGGGTTAATGAGGCGGGACAAATGGTCCTACGAGCAGTACTTT
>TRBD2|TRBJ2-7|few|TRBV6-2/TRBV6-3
CASGRAGYEQYF
TGTGCCAGCGGGAGGGCGGGCTACGAGCAGTACTTC
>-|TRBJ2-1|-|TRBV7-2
CASSSPAQEKQFF
TGTGCCAGCAGCTCCCCCGCCCAGGAAAAGCAGTTCTTC
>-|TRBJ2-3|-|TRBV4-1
CASSQVLREDTQYF
TGCGCCAGCAGCCAAGTCCTACGGGAAGATACGCAGTATTTT
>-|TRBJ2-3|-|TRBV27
CASSSKPSRRDTQYF
TGTGCCAGCAGTTCAAAACCCTCCCGGCGCGATACGCAGTATTTT
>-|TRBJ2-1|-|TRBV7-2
CASSERHLDEQFF
TGTGCCAGCAGCGAAAGACACCTGGATGAGCAGTTCTTC
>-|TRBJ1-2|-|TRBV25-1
CASSGYRGIGGYTF
TGTGCCAGCAGTGGGTACCGGGGGATTGGTGGCTACACCTTC
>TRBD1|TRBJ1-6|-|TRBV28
CASSFDREGSPLHF
TGTGCCAGCAGTTTTGACAGGGAAGGATCACCCCTCCACTTT
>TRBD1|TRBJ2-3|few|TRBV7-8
CASSSFGTVTDTQYF
TGTGCCAGCAGCTCGTTCGGGACAGTCACAGATACGCAGTATTTT
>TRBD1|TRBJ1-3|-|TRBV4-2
CASSQVTGAGNTIYF
TGTGCCAGCAGCCAAGTCACAGGGGCTGGAAACACCATATATTTT
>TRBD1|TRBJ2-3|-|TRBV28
CASSPGQGAQDTQYF
TGTGCCAGCAGTCCGGGACAGGGGGCGCAAGATACGCAGTATTTT
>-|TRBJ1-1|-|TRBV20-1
CSASFLGSEAFF
TGCAGTGCTAGTTTCCTGGGGAGTGAAGCTTTCTTT
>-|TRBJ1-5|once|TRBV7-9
CASSPGLKPQHF
TGTGCCAGCAGCCCTGGCCTGAAGCCCCAGCATTTT
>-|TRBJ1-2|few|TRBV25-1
CASRETRDGNYGYTF
TGTGCCAGCAGGGAAACCCGGGACGGCAACTATGGCTACACCTTC
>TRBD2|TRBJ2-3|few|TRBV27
CATRGAGARTQYF
TGTGCCACCCGAGGAGCGGGGGCAAGGACGCAGTATTTT
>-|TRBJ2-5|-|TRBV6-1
CASSRVRMRETQYF
TGTGCCAGCAGTCGCGTTAGGATGCGGGAGACCCAGTACTTC
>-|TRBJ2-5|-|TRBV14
CASSQDFEETQYF
TGTGCCAGCAGCCAAGACTTTGAAGAGACCCAGTACTTC
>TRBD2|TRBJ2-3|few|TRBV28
CASSLGASGDGDTQYF
TGTGCCAGCAGTTTGGGGGCTAGCGGGGATGGAGATACGCAGTATTTT
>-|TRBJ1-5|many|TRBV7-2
CASSPRGTPINQPQHF
TGTGCCAGCAGCCCGCGCGGGACACCGATCAATCAGCCCCAGCATTTT
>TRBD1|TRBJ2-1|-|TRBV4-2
CASSQDLGQGSNEQFF
TGTGCCAGCAGCCAAGATTTGGGACAGGGAAGCAATGAGCAGTTCTTC
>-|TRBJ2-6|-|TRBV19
CASSITASSGANVLTF
TGTGCCAGTAGTATAACCGCTTCCTCTGGGGCCAACGTCCTGACTTTC
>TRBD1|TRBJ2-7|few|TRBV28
CASRGRDSSYEQYF
TGTGCCAGCAGGGGCAGGGACAGCTCCTACGAGCAGTACTTC
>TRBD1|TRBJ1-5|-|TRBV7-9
CASSFGTGGVGQPQHF
TGTGCCAGCAGCTTCGGGACAGGGGGTGTCGGCCAGCCCCAGCATTTT
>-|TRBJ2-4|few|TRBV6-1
CASSPSDSLKNIQYF
TGTGCCAGCAGTCCTAGCGACAGCTTAAAAAACATTCAGTACTTC
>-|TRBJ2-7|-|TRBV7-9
CASSLGEGSSSYEQYF
TGTGCCAGCAGCCTTGGAGAGGGGTCAAGCTCCTACGAGCAGTACTTC
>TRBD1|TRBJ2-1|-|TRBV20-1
CSAGNRGGAYNEQFF
TGCAGTGCTGGAAACAGGGGTGGAGCCTACAATGAGCAGTTCTTC